The rows below give T cell receptor beta chains drawn from one sample of a study of T cells after yellow fever vaccination. TCRdb reprocessed the 5' RACE reads via MiXCR and lists one record per CDR3 protein. The sample holds around 590,000 distinct CDR3 sequences; roughly 12% are singletons and the top ten take 15%. The sample in question was PBMCs, obtained on the day of the yellow fever booster vaccination. The receptors derive from a man aged 25-45 years who received the YFV17D yellow fever vaccine. Both conserved end residues are part of each CDR3. The order of the fields is V gene, clone size, J gene, D gene, CDR3 DNA, CDR3 protein. D genes are given only for firm matches. The listing skips clone size in some rows; elsewhere it reads once, few, many or a size class.

TRBV4-3	many	TRBJ2-3	.	TGCGCCAGCAGCCAAGAAGGTTCACAGCCCAACCCAGATACGCAGTATTTT	CASSQEGSQPNPDTQYF
TRBV20-1	.	TRBJ2-1	.	TGCAGTGCCCCCGGGACTGGAACAAATGAGCAGTTCTTC	CSAPGTGTNEQFF
TRBV5-1	.	TRBJ2-6	.	TGCGCCAGCAGCTTGGACGGCCGCTGGACCAACGTCCTGACTTTC	CASSLDGRWTNVLTF
TRBV12-3/TRBV12-4	.	TRBJ2-7	.	TGTGCCAGCACCGCCGAGCCGGAAGCCTACGAGCAGTACTTC	CASTAEPEAYEQYF
TRBV4-3	.	TRBJ2-3	.	TGCGCCAGCAGCCAAGACCAGCGGGATACGCAGTATTTT	CASSQDQRDTQYF
TRBV20-1	few	TRBJ1-2	.	TGCAGTGCTAGAGATCGGAGGTTCTATGGCTACACCTTC	CSARDRRFYGYTF
TRBV20-1	few	TRBJ2-1	TRBD2	TGCAGTGCCCCCCGCGTAGCGGGAGGGAGAAATGAGCAGTTCTTC	CSAPRVAGGRNEQFF
TRBV5-1	many	TRBJ2-1	TRBD1	TGCGCCAGCAGGTTCGGGCAGGGGGACTACAATGAGCAGTTCTTC	CASRFGQGDYNEQFF
TRBV7-6	.	TRBJ2-6	.	TGTGCCAGCAGCTTCGGCACTTACTCTGGGGCCAACGTCCTGACTTTC	CASSFGTYSGANVLTF
TRBV20-1	.	TRBJ2-7	.	TGCAGTGCTAGCGTGTCGCCCCAAACCTACGAGCAGTACTTC	CSASVSPQTYEQYF
TRBV7-2	few	TRBJ2-1	.	TGTGCCAGCAGCTTATTAGGAGGTGGGAGGATCAATGAGCAGTTCTTC	CASSLLGGGRINEQFF
TRBV3-1	few	TRBJ2-4	TRBD2	TGTGCCAGCAGCCTTAAGGGACTAGCGGGAGGAATAGCCAAAAACATTCAGTACTTC	CASSLKGLAGGIAKNIQYF
TRBV7-2	.	TRBJ1-5	.	TGTGCCAGCAGCTCAGGCCCAGGAAATCAGCCCCAGCATTTT	CASSSGPGNQPQHF
TRBV3-1	many	TRBJ1-1	TRBD1	TGTGCCAGCAGCCATCCAGGGGGCGGGCACACTTTCTTT	CASSHPGGGHTFF
TRBV5-4	few	TRBJ2-2	.	TGTGCCAGCAGCTTGTACCTTAGCGGCAAGAGTCTATATAACACCGGGGAGCTGTTTTTT	CASSLYLSGKSLYNTGELFF
TRBV10-3	few	TRBJ2-3	.	TGTGCCATCAGTGAGTCTGGGGTTGTCACAGATACGCAGTATTTT	CAISESGVVTDTQYF
TRBV7-8	.	TRBJ1-3	TRBD1	TGTGCCAGCAGCCACAGGGGTAGTGGAAACACCATATATTTT	CASSHRGSGNTIYF
TRBV6-5	.	TRBJ2-7	.	TGTGCCAGCAGTTATCCAAGCGGACGCAAGTACTTC	CASSYPSGRKYF
TRBV20-1	.	TRBJ2-1	.	TGCAGTGCCAGGGACATCCCCAGCCTAAGATACAATGAGCAGTTCTTC	CSARDIPSLRYNEQFF
TRBV7-8	.	TRBJ2-7	.	TGTGCCAGCAGCAAGGGACCGGCGTGGGTTGAGCAGTACTTC	CASSKGPAWVEQYF
TRBV6-5	many	TRBJ2-7	.	TGTGCCAGCAGTTACTCCGGGACCTACGAGCAGTACTTC	CASSYSGTYEQYF
TRBV5-4	few	TRBJ2-7	TRBD2	TGTGCCAGCAGTTTTCTAGCGGGAGCTCGGTCCTACGAGCAGTACTTC	CASSFLAGARSYEQYF
TRBV29-1	.	TRBJ2-7	.	TGCAGCGCAACCGAGGACGCCTACGAGCAGTACTTC	CSATEDAYEQYF
TRBV15	few	TRBJ2-7	TRBD2	TGTGCCACCAGCAGAGATGCGGAGCGGGAGTCCAAAGGGGAGCAGTACTTC	CATSRDAERESKGEQYF
TRBV12-3/TRBV12-4	many	TRBJ2-2	.	TGTGCCAGCAGTTTTGGGGCATCGGGGGAGCTGTTTTTT	CASSFGASGELFF
TRBV7-9	.	TRBJ1-2	.	TGTGCCAGCAGCGCAGGGTCGACCCGAGGAGGGGTTGGCTACACCTTC	CASSAGSTRGGVGYTF
TRBV7-3	few	TRBJ1-2	TRBD1	TGTGCCAGCAGCTCGGGACAGGTTCCAGTAGGCTACACCTTC	CASSSGQVPVGYTF
TRBV2	few	TRBJ1-5	.	TGTGCCAGCAAGGGGGTGGGTCAGCCCCAGCATTTT	CASKGVGQPQHF
TRBV29-1	few	TRBJ1-1	.	TGCAGCGTTGTCAGCGACACTGAAGCTTTCTTT	CSVVSDTEAFF
TRBV7-2	.	TRBJ2-3	TRBD2	TGTGCCAGCAGCTTATTAGCGGGATTGGGGACAGATACGCAGTATTTT	CASSLLAGLGTDTQYF
TRBV9	few	TRBJ2-1	.	TGTGCCAGCAGCGTAAGTCTGGGGCAAGCTACCTACAATGAGCAGTTCTTC	CASSVSLGQATYNEQFF
TRBV20-1	many	TRBJ1-6	TRBD1	TGCAGTGCTAGATCCGGGACAGTCAATTCACCCCTCCACTTT	CSARSGTVNSPLHF
TRBV29-1	few	TRBJ2-3	.	TGCAGCGTTGAATTTTGGAGCACAGATACGCAGTATTTT	CSVEFWSTDTQYF
TRBV19	.	TRBJ1-5	TRBD1	TGTGCCAGTAGTGTCCAGGGGGTTCAGCCCCAGCATTTT	CASSVQGVQPQHF
TRBV19	.	TRBJ1-1	TRBD1	TGTGCCAGTAGTGGTTCCGCCGGGACAGGTAACACTGAAGCTTTCTTT	CASSGSAGTGNTEAFF
TRBV5-4	many	TRBJ2-1	.	TGTGCCAGCAGCCATCGGGTGGGTGAGCAGTTCTTC	CASSHRVGEQFF
TRBV15	few	TRBJ2-3	.	TGTGCCACCAGCAGAGGTCGACGGACGGGGGTTCGGGAAGATACGCAGTATTTT	CATSRGRRTGVREDTQYF
TRBV5-1	.	TRBJ2-1	TRBD1	TGCGCCAGCAGCTTGGTGGGGACAGGGTTATTAGGGCAGTTCTTC	CASSLVGTGLLGQFF
TRBV7-2	few	TRBJ2-3	.	TGTGCCAGCCGAAGCCAGGCGGGTACGCAGTATTTT	CASRSQAGTQYF
TRBV20-1	.	TRBJ2-7	.	TGCAGTGCGATAGAGAGGCAGACCCCCTACGAGCAGTACTTC	CSAIERQTPYEQYF
TRBV6-2/TRBV6-3	.	TRBJ2-7	TRBD2	TGTGCCAGCAGTACATTAGCGGGAGGACAAGACGAGCAGTACTTC	CASSTLAGGQDEQYF
TRBV25-1	.	TRBJ1-1	.	TGTGCCAGCAGTGAATCGGGGGGGCGTAGCACTGAAGCTTTCTTT	CASSESGGRSTEAFF
TRBV29-1	.	TRBJ2-3	TRBD2	TGCAGCGTTGAGAAGCGAGCGGGAGGATCAGATACGCAGTATTTT	CSVEKRAGGSDTQYF
TRBV12-3/TRBV12-4	many	TRBJ2-1	.	TGTGCCAGCAGTGGGAAGGCCCCCTCCTACAATGAGCAGTTCTTC	CASSGKAPSYNEQFF
TRBV12-3/TRBV12-4	.	TRBJ2-2	TRBD1	TGTGCCAGCTGTTGGACAGGGACCACCGGGGAGCTGTTTTTT	CASCWTGTTGELFF
TRBV6-1	.	TRBJ2-1	TRBD2	TGTGCCAGCAGTACCGGGACTAGCGGGAGGAGCTCCTACAATGAGCAGTTCTTC	CASSTGTSGRSSYNEQFF
TRBV7-6	.	TRBJ2-7	.	TGTGCCAGCAGCTCTCAACGGGGTATCGCGAACGAGCAGTACTTC	CASSSQRGIANEQYF
TRBV18	many	TRBJ2-7	.	TGTGCCAGCTCAGCCTCCCTACGCAACGAGCAGTACTTC	CASSASLRNEQYF
TRBV10-3	.	TRBJ2-3	TRBD2	TGTGCCATCAGTGATCGACTAGCGGCCACAGATACGCAGTATTTT	CAISDRLAATDTQYF
TRBV18	.	TRBJ1-1	.	TGTGCCAGCTCACCCAGCAGGTCCCCGAACACTGAAGCTTTCTTT	CASSPSRSPNTEAFF
TRBV28	.	TRBJ2-3	.	TGTGCCAGCAGTTTGTCATCCCCCGACACAGATACGCAGTATTTT	CASSLSSPDTDTQYF
TRBV27	few	TRBJ2-3	.	TGTGCCAGCAGAGGCCTACAGGGAACAGATACGCAGTATTTT	CASRGLQGTDTQYF
TRBV6-2/TRBV6-3	few	TRBJ2-7	.	TGTGCCACTTCGAAGGTCTACGAGCAGTACTTC	CATSKVYEQYF
TRBV18	.	TRBJ2-1	TRBD2	TGTGCCAGCTCACCAATGGCTAGCGGGAGAGGGTCCTACAATGAGCAGTTCTTC	CASSPMASGRGSYNEQFF
TRBV10-1	.	TRBJ2-1	.	TGCGCCAGCAGTGTATCACTGGGGAATGAGCAGTTCTTC	CASSVSLGNEQFF
TRBV5-1	.	TRBJ2-3	.	TGCGCCAGCAGCTTGGAGGGTCGTTCAGGAGATACGCAGTATTTT	CASSLEGRSGDTQYF